These 15 T cell receptor beta chains share one sample of origin, sequenced in a study of cytomegalovirus exposure and HLA in healthy donors. This PCR relied on a set of 60 Vbeta primers and 13 Jbeta primers. Clones were sequenced by immunoSEQ multiplex PCR, and TCRdb holds only the in-frame ones, with some missing. The sample gives around 90,000 clones, 85% of which show up once; nearly 7.5% is in the top ten. The sequencing input was PBMCs. These TCRs come from a man aged 40-49 years in good health and CMV-seropositive.

This clone was detected once. The chain carries TRBV5-1 and TRBJ2-7; TRBD2 might be the D (7 bases). Germline lookup yields CDR1 SGHRS and CDR2 YFSETQ. V was pared by 0 bases and J by 4 bases, with 14 bases between. The CDR3 covers 15 residues. The CDR3: CASSLAGGREYEQYF. In nucleotides, the CDR3 is TGCGCCAGCAGCTTGGCCGGGGGGCGCGAATACGAGCAGTACTTC.

J is TRBJ2-3 and V is TRBV9; maybe TRBD2 (5 bases). CDR1 SGDLS and CDR2 YYNGEE come from the germline V gene. The germline V and J ends were trimmed by 0 bases and 2 bases, with 13 bases remaining between them. This CDR3 region has 16 residues. The CDR3 DNA is TGTGCCAGCAGCGTAGGGGCGGGCTCCCACACAGATACGCAGTATTTT. It is translated as CASSVGAGSHTDTQYF.

The V gene is TRBV2, the J gene TRBJ2-5; D is perhaps TRBD1 (5 bases). Trimming pared 6 bases from V and 0 bases from J, leaving 11 bases between. CDR1 and CDR2 from the germline V gene are SNHLY and FYNNEI. The CDR3 has 14 residues. The CDR3 DNA is TGTGCCAGCAGACCGACAGAGTACCAAGAGACCCAGTACTTC. Translating gives CASRPTEYQETQYF.

This clone was recorded a few times. The chain recombines TRBV5-1 with TRBJ2-2, with no clear D. V lost 5 bases, J lost 1 base, and 18 bases lay in between. This CDR3 has 17 residues. Germline V gene lookup returns CDR1 SGHRS and CDR2 YFSETQ. CDR3 in DNA: TGCGCCAGCAGGAAGTACGGAGTCCGTGAGAACACCGGGGAGCTGTTTTTT. Amino acid sequence: CASRKYGVRENTGELFF. The full variable domain, completed using reference TRBV5-1 and TRBJ2-2, is KAGVTQTPRYLIKTRGQQVTLSCSPISGHRSVSWYQQTPGQGLQFLFEYFSETQRNKGNFPGRFSGRQFSNSRSEMNVSTLELGDSALYLCASRKYGVRENTGELFFGEGSRLTVL.

The gene calls are TRBV6-1 and TRBJ2-7; TRBD2 agrees at 11 bases. The germline V gene has CDR1 MNHNS and CDR2 SASEGT. The CDR3 totals 17 residues. The V and J ends lost 4 bases and 3 bases, in that order; junction bases with no gene match: 11. CDR3 DNA: TGTGCCAGCAGTGCAGGGTTTCTTAGCGGGAGGGACTACGAGCAGTACTTC. Its translation: CASSAGFLSGRDYEQYF.

The chain has TRBV9 and TRBJ2-2; D is possibly TRBD1 (6 bases). Trimming removed 3 bases from V and 3 bases from J, with 9 bases in between. The CDR3 has 14 amino acids. Germline V gene lookup returns CDR1 SGDLS and CDR2 YYNGEE. This CDR3 is CASSDRTDTGELFF. CDR3 nucleotides: TGTGCCAGCAGCGACCGGACAGACACCGGGGAGCTGTTTTTT.

This clone was observed a few times. V is TRBV6-5 and J is TRBJ2-4, with D perhaps matching TRBD2 (5 bases). Per the germline V gene, CDR1 is MNHEY and CDR2 is SVGAGI. The CDR3 has 14 amino acids. The ends were cut back, 5 bases at V and 5 bases at J, with 13 bases in the middle. DNA of the CDR3: TGTGCCAGCAGTCTTAGCGTTTTGGAAAACATTCAGTACTTC. Its protein product is CASSLSVLENIQYF.

The chain links TRBV10-3 to TRBJ2-3; the match to TRBD2 covers 12 bases. This CDR3 has 17 amino acids. V trimming: 0 bases; J trimming: 2 bases; junction bases outside the gene matches: 3. Germline CDR1 reads ENHRY; CDR2 reads SYGVKD. The CDR3 DNA sequence: TGTGCCATCAGTGAGTCGACTAGCGGGGGCCTCACAGATACGCAGTATTTT. This sequence encodes CAISESTSGGLTDTQYF.

CDR3 sequence (DNA): TGTGCCAGCAGTGAACCAGGGACAGGGGGCGAAAAACTGTTTTTT. Translated, it gives CASSEPGTGGEKLFF. The rearrangement uses TRBV25-1 and TRBJ1-4, with TRBD1 matching over 12 bases. This CDR3 is built from 15 residues. The V gene end was trimmed by 2 bases and the J gene end by 8 bases; junction bases not matched to a gene: 3. Germline CDR1 reads MGHDK; CDR2 reads SYGVNS.

This clone was seen a single time. The chain joins TRBV28 to TRBJ2-7; 12 nucleotides match TRBD2. Looked up from germline, CDR1 is MDHEN and CDR2 is SYDVKM. V gave up 3 bases and J gave up 3 bases; unmatched junction bases: 12. The length of the CDR3 is 18 residues. The CDR3 region is CASSFLESRLAGDYEQYF. CDR3 bases: TGTGCCAGCAGTTTCCTCGAATCCCGACTAGCGGGGGACTACGAGCAGTACTTC.

The V and J genes are TRBV7-8 and TRBJ2-6, with 9 nucleotides matching TRBD1. The V gene's germline CDR1 is SGHVS and CDR2 FQNEAQ. V was pared by 1 base and J by 2 bases, with 15 bases of the junction left unmatched. This CDR3 contains 21 residues. The CDR3 is CASSLVGSLLGQGPGANVLTF. The CDR3 DNA is TGTGCCAGCAGCTTAGTAGGGTCGTTGTTGGGACAGGGCCCTGGGGCCAACGTCCTGACTTTC.

The chain uses TRBV5-1 and TRBJ2-1; 9 bases map to TRBD2. The CDR3 covers 15 residues. V lost 4 bases and J lost 8; bases outside the gene matches: 10. Germline V lookup: CDR1 SGHRS, CDR2 YFSETQ. In DNA, the CDR3 is TGCGCCAGCAGCGGTAGCGGGAGACCTCAGGATGAGCAGTTCTTC. The encoded protein is CASSGSGRPQDEQFF.

The chain is built from TRBV2 and TRBJ1-2; D gene uncertain. V gave up 6 bases and J gave up 5 bases, with 16 bases separating them. Germline CDR1 and CDR2: SNHLY and FYNNEI. This CDR3 spans 14 amino acids. The CDR3 coding sequence is TGTGCCAGCAGCGAGCCGGGAGGATATTATGGCTACACCTTC. It specifies CASSEPGGYYGYTF. Based on the CDR3 plus reference TRBV2 and TRBJ1-2, the full variable domain is EPEVTQTPSHQVTQMGQEVILRCVPISNHLYFYWYRQILGQKVEFLVSFYNNEISEKSEIFDDQFSVERPDGSNFTLKIRSTKLEDSAMYFCASSEPGGYYGYTFGSGTRLTVV.

V is TRBV19 and J is TRBJ2-1, with TRBD1 matching 11 bases. The germline CDR1 and CDR2 sequences are LNHDA and SQIVND (reference sequence). With V trimmed by 1 base and J by 10 bases, 9 bases remained unmatched. There are 16 residues in the CDR3. The CDR3 reads CASSIGGTGGDREQFF. In DNA, the CDR3 is TGTGCCAGTAGTATAGGGGGGACAGGGGGTGATCGGGAGCAGTTCTTC.

This chain uses TRBV28 with TRBJ1-2; unclear D gene. Deletions cut 7 bases from V and 7 bases from J, with 19 bases between. Germline CDR1 reads MDHEN; CDR2 reads SYDVKM. This CDR3 has 14 residues. In DNA form, the CDR3 reads TGTGCCAGCATTGCCGATTCGACTCCTACTGGCTACACCTTC. This gives the protein CASIADSTPTGYTF.